This passage covers 28 T cell receptor beta chains from one sample sequenced in a study of blood T cell repertoires in COVID-19. This table comes from immunoSEQ multiplex PCR, and its TCRdb copy is limited to in-frame clones, with some not included. The sample lists 100,000 to 150,000 clones, roughly 69% occurring once. The specimen was peripheral blood. All receptors derive from a woman aged 70 to 79 with acute or convalescent COVID-19.

J is TRBJ2-7 and V is TRBV6-1, with a weak D call TRBD2 (6 bases). The germline V and J ends were trimmed by 2 bases and 0 bases, with 8 bases remaining between them. This CDR3 spans 14 amino acids. Germline-derived CDR1 and CDR2 are MNHNS and SASEGT. DNA of the CDR3: TGTGCCAGCAGTGAACTGCGGGACTCCTACGAGCAGTACTTC. This encodes CASSELRDSYEQYF.

V and J are TRBV5-1 and TRBJ2-2, with a possible D match to TRBD2 (6 bases). Trimming left V 0 bases short and J 7 bases short, with 10 bases between. The length of the CDR3 is 14 residues. Germline-derived CDR1 and CDR2 are SGHRS and YFSETQ. In DNA, the CDR3 is TGCGCCAGCAGCTTGGCCAGGGAGGTCGGGGAGCTGTTTTTT. Its translation: CASSLAREVGELFF.

This chain uses TRBV6-6 with TRBJ2-7; TRBD1 might be the D (5 bases). The CDR3 covers 13 residues. V lost 7 bases and J lost 2, with 12 bases in between. Germline lookup yields CDR1 MNHNY and CDR2 SVGAGI (reference sequence). The CDR3 here is CASTQGQAYEQYF. CDR3 DNA sequence: TGTGCCAGCACCCAAGGACAAGCCTACGAGCAGTACTTC.

This rearrangement joins TRBV6-1 to TRBJ2-3; 8 bases fit TRBD1. The CDR3 is 14 residues long. Losses at the gene ends were 3 bases for V and 2 bases for J; bases not matched to a gene: 1. CDR1 and CDR2 (germline): MNHNS, SASEGT. The CDR3 DNA is TGTGCCAGCAGTGACAGGGGGCACACAGATACGCAGTATTTT. Its protein is CASSDRGHTDTQYF.

The chain links TRBV7-2 to TRBJ1-6, with TRBD1 matching 8 bases. There are 17 residues in the CDR3. V was pared by 1 base and J by 8 bases, with 10 bases of the junction left unmatched. CDR1 and CDR2 (germline): SGHTA, FQGNSA. CDR3 region: CASSLGARGRTYSPLHF. CDR3 DNA sequence: TGTGCCAGCAGCTTAGGAGCCAGGGGGCGGACTTATTCACCCCTCCACTTT.

The count of this clone is one. This CDR3 reads CASSLATADGYTF. The CDR3 DNA reads TGCGCCAGCAGCTTGGCTACTGCTGATGGCTACACCTTC. The V call is TRBV5-1, the J call TRBJ1-2; D call uncertain. The germline CDR1 and CDR2 sequences are SGHRS and YFSETQ. The V gene lost 0 bases and the J gene lost 6 bases, with 9 bases spanning the gap. The CDR3 is 13 amino acids.

The rearrangement joins TRBV4-3 to TRBJ1-6; TRBD1 agrees at 9 bases. CDR1 is LGHNA and CDR2 is YSLEER in the germline V gene. CDR3 length equals 14 residues. V was clipped by 2 bases and J by 10 bases; unmatched bases: 3. DNA of the CDR3: TGCGCCAGCAGCCAACACAGGGGGCCCTCACCCCTCCACTTT. The encoded protein is CASSQHRGPSPLHF.

This chain links TRBV19 with TRBJ1-2, with a weak D call TRBD1 (6 bases). Trimming cost V 5 bases and J 4 bases, with 14 bases left between them. Germline V CDR1 and CDR2: LNHDA, SQIVND (reference sequence). This CDR3 spans 14 amino acids. CDR3 bases: TGTGCCAGTAGTGGGGGGGGGCGCAGCTATGGCTACACCTTC. Translation: CASSGGGRSYGYTF.

This clone was observed a few times. The V gene is TRBV5-1, the J gene TRBJ1-2; TRBD1 is a possible D gene (6 bases). Germline V gene sequence: CDR1 SGHRS, CDR2 YFSETQ. Trimming cost V 0 bases and J 8 bases, with 14 bases left between them. This CDR3 region has 14 residues. Written as DNA, the CDR3 is TGCGCCAGCAGCTTGGAGGGGGGGCCGTGGGGCTACACCTTC. It yields the protein CASSLEGGPWGYTF. Full variable domain (missing parts from reference TRBV5-1 and TRBJ1-2): KAGVTQTPRYLIKTRGQQVTLSCSPISGHRSVSWYQQTPGQGLQFLFEYFSETQRNKGNFPGRFSGRQFSNSRSEMNVSTLELGDSALYLCASSLEGGPWGYTFGSGTRLTVV.

This chain uses TRBV5-6 with TRBJ2-3, with D unresolved. The V and J ends lost 1 base and 4 bases respectively, with 4 bases between them. CDR1 is SGHDT and CDR2 is YYEEEE in the germline V gene. The length of the CDR3 is 12 residues. The chain's CDR3 is CASSLPSDTQYF. For the CDR3, the DNA is TGTGCCAGCAGCTTGCCCTCAGATACGCAGTATTTT.

J is TRBJ2-1 and V is TRBV4-1; 10 bases are a match to TRBD2. Germline V CDR1 and CDR2: MGHRA, YSYEKL. The V segment lost 4 bases and the J segment 4 bases; nucleotides outside the gene matches: 19. The CDR3 extends over 20 amino acids. CDR3 nucleotide sequence: TGCGCCAGCAGCCTTACCGGGGTTCCCAAACTAGCGGGAATTTACAATGAGCAGTTCTTC. As protein: CASSLTGVPKLAGIYNEQFF.

The chain is built from TRBV28 and TRBJ2-7, with 9 nucleotides matching TRBD2. The germline V gene has CDR1 MDHEN and CDR2 SYDVKM. With 4 bases clipped from V and 5 bases from J, the junction kept 15 bases outside the gene matches. The CDR3 totals 17 residues. The CDR3 sequence: CASSSPVASGGYHEQYF. As DNA, the CDR3 is TGTGCCAGCAGTTCCCCCGTAGCGAGCGGGGGGTACCACGAGCAGTACTTC.

The chain is built from TRBV6-5 and TRBJ2-3, with 7 bases that match TRBD2. The CDR3 is made up of 15 amino acids. V trimming: 8 bases; J trimming: 2 bases; junction bases outside the gene matches: 10. Germline V gene lookup returns CDR1 MNHEY and CDR2 SVGAGI. In nucleotides, the CDR3 is TGTGCCAGCGGGGAGGGACTTCTTAACACAGATACGCAGTATTTT. Its protein is CASGEGLLNTDTQYF.

The chain has TRBV19 and TRBJ2-2; the match to TRBD1 covers 7 bases. The germline CDR1 and CDR2 sequences are LNHDA and SQIVND (reference sequence). V shed 1 base and J 4 bases; nucleotides not matched to a gene: 12. There are 18 residues in the CDR3. The CDR3 sequence: CASSIVFGQELGTGELFF. For the CDR3, the DNA is TGTGCCAGTAGTATAGTCTTTGGACAGGAACTCGGCACCGGGGAGCTGTTTTTT.

The chain links TRBV7-9 to TRBJ1-6, with D maybe TRBD1 (6 bases). CDR3 length: 13 amino acids. Trimming left V 6 bases short and J 9 bases short, with 12 bases between. Per germline, CDR1 SEHNR and CDR2 FQNEAQ (reference sequence). As DNA, the CDR3 is TGTGCCAGCAGGACCACAGGGCCTTCACCCCTCCACTTT. The encoded protein is CASRTTGPSPLHF.

This clone was detected only a few times. The genes are TRBV7-9 and TRBJ2-3, with D possibly matching TRBD1 (5 bases). Trimming removed 1 base from V and 1 base from J, with 6 bases in between. Germline loops: CDR1 SEHNR, CDR2 FQNEAQ (reference sequence). The CDR3 consists of 14 residues. CDR3 nucleotide sequence: TGTGCCAGCAGCTTAGGCAGGGGCACAGATACGCAGTATTTT. Protein sequence: CASSLGRGTDTQYF.

This chain connects TRBV5-1 to TRBJ1-2; the D is unclear. CDR1 is SGHRS, CDR2 YFSETQ, per germline. This CDR3 region has 15 residues. The V gene lost 2 bases and the J gene lost 2 bases, with 13 bases spanning the gap. The CDR3 DNA follows: TGCGCCAGCAGCTTCGATCCGGGAGAGAACTATGGCTACACCTTC. The encoded protein is CASSFDPGENYGYTF.

This clone was recorded many times. At one of its ends the junction is not consistent with the germline gene, which may arise from a read error. The CDR3 sequence is CASSLVAIRHSIDTQYF. The CDR3, as DNA: TGTGCCAGCAGCTTAGTCGCTATTCGGCATAGCATAGATACGCAGTATTTT. This sequence joins TRBV7-2 and TRBJ2-3; D remains unclear. The CDR3 loop spans 17 amino acids. Germline lookup yields CDR1 SGHTA and CDR2 FQGNSA.

The rearrangement links TRBV27 to TRBJ1-2, with 9 bases identical to TRBD1. V shed 5 bases and J 2 bases; nucleotides not matched to a gene: 6. Germline V CDR1 and CDR2: MNHEY, SMNVEV (reference sequence). The CDR3 consists of 15 residues. The CDR3 loop is CASSTTGTGNYGYTF. CDR3 nucleotide sequence: TGTGCCAGCAGTACAACCGGGACAGGGAACTATGGCTACACCTTC.

The J gene is TRBJ1-2, the V gene TRBV19, with 8 bases matching TRBD1. Germline V gene data show CDR1 as LNHDA and CDR2 as SQIVND (reference sequence). With V trimmed by 7 bases and J by 0 bases, 7 bases remained unmatched. CDR3 length: 15 amino acids. This CDR3 reads CASNPGQVTNYGYTF. CDR3 nucleotides: TGTGCCAGTAACCCGGGACAGGTGACTAACTATGGCTACACCTTC.

The V call is TRBV30, the J call TRBJ1-4; 12 bases align to TRBD1. The CDR3 totals 13 residues. The V gene end was trimmed by 8 bases and the J gene end by 6 bases; junction bases not matched to a gene: 4. Germline CDR1 and CDR2: GTSNPN and SVGIG (reference sequence). The CDR3 here is CAGGQGADEKLFF. CDR3 in DNA: TGTGCCGGGGGACAGGGGGCCGATGAAAAACTGTTTTTT.

The V gene is TRBV4-1, the J gene TRBJ2-7; maybe TRBD1 (5 bases). V dropped 0 bases and J dropped 9 bases, with 15 bases sitting between them. Germline CDR1 reads MGHRA; CDR2 reads YSYEKL. The CDR3 length is 14 residues. The CDR3 reads CASSQDQGSFGQYF. Written as DNA, the CDR3 is TGCGCCAGCAGCCAAGATCAGGGCAGCTTTGGGCAGTACTTC.

This chain links TRBV19 with TRBJ1-5; 9 nucleotides align to TRBD1. Looked up from germline, CDR1 is LNHDA and CDR2 is SQIVND (reference sequence). J was trimmed by 1 base and V by 7 bases; bases with no gene match: 11. This CDR3 contains 17 residues. The CDR3 sequence is CASKEDRGGRSNQPQHF. CDR3 coding DNA: TGTGCCAGTAAGGAGGACAGGGGAGGTAGGAGCAATCAGCCCCAGCATTTT.

This chain connects TRBV18 to TRBJ1-2; no clear D gene. The CDR3 runs 13 residues. V was clipped by 5 bases and J by 8 bases, with 15 bases between them. Germline V lookup: CDR1 KGHSH, CDR2 LQKENI. The CDR3 loop is CASSITLDPGYTF. The CDR3 nucleotides are TGTGCCAGCTCAATAACCCTAGACCCGGGCTACACCTTC. The variable domain in full, with the rest retrieved from reference TRBV18 and TRBJ1-2, is NAGVMQNPRHLVRRRGQEARLRCSPMKGHSHVYWYRQLPEEGLKFMVYLQKENIIDESGMPKERFSAEFPKEGPSILRIQQVVRGDSAAYFCASSITLDPGYTFGSGTRLTVV.

The V call is TRBV4-1, the J call TRBJ2-3; D remains ambiguous. CDR1 MGHRA and CDR2 YSYEKL come from the germline V gene. V lost 0 bases to trimming and J lost 3 bases, with 7 bases between them. The CDR3 is 14 amino acids. The CDR3 DNA sequence: TGCGCCAGCAGCCAAGATGGGCGTACAGATACGCAGTATTTT. It yields the protein CASSQDGRTDTQYF.

This clone was observed a handful of times. The DNA of the CDR3 is TGTGCCAGCAGCTCCCACAGCGGGGGGGCTGGAGATACGCAGTATTTT. Amino acids: CASSSHSGGAGDTQYF. The chain employs TRBV5-4 and TRBJ2-3, with 10 bases lining up with TRBD2. V lost 3 bases and J lost 5; bases outside the gene matches: 9. This CDR3 comprises 16 residues. Germline lookup yields CDR1 SGHNT and CDR2 YYREEE (reference sequence).

The CDR3 DNA sequence: TGCGCCAGCAGCTACCCTGGACAGGGAAACAATGAGCAGTTCTTC. Residues: CASSYPGQGNNEQFF. This chain uses TRBV5-1 with TRBJ2-1; 8 nucleotides line up with TRBD1. The V and J ends lost 3 bases and 5 bases, in that order; junction bases with no gene match: 7. Germline V CDR1 and CDR2: SGHRS, YFSETQ. This CDR3 has 15 amino acids.

This chain links TRBV15 with TRBJ2-7; 7 positions match TRBD2. Germline V gene data show CDR1 as LNHNV and CDR2 as YYDKDF (reference sequence). V lost 0 bases, J lost 4 bases, and 6 bases stayed unmatched. CDR3 length: 15 residues. CDR3 amino acids: CATSRDWASGYEQYF. CDR3 DNA: TGTGCCACCAGCAGAGATTGGGCTAGCGGTTACGAGCAGTACTTC.